These 15 T cell receptor beta chains share one sample of origin, sequenced in a study of blood T cell repertoires in COVID-19. This table comes from immunoSEQ multiplex PCR, and its TCRdb copy is limited to in-frame clones, with some not included. The sample contains 70,000 to 90,000 clones, about 89% of which appear only once. Source material: PBMCs or T cells enriched from blood (not recorded which). The receptors come from a woman aged 50 to 60 with acute COVID-19.

The chain joins TRBV27 to TRBJ1-5; 8 bases map to TRBD1. This CDR3 is built from 14 residues. V trimming: 4 bases; J trimming: 7 bases; junction bases outside the gene matches: 6. Per germline, CDR1 MNHEY and CDR2 SMNVEV (reference sequence). In DNA, the CDR3 is TGTGCCAGCAGTTGGTCACAGGGGGGACAGCCCCAGCATTTT. It encodes CASSWSQGGQPQHF.

The rearrangement joins TRBV2 to TRBJ2-1; the match to TRBD1 covers 10 bases. The germline CDR1 and CDR2 sequences are SNHLY and FYNNEI. Unmatched junction bases numbered 6, after V lost 4 bases and J lost 6 bases. This CDR3 comprises 15 residues. CDR3 in DNA: TGTGCCAGCAGTGCCCCGGGACAGGGGCGCAATGAGCAGTTCTTC. Translation gives CASSAPGQGRNEQFF. The complete variable domain, with remaining parts taken from reference TRBV2 and TRBJ2-1, reads EPEVTQTPSHQVTQMGQEVILRCVPISNHLYFYWYRQILGQKVEFLVSFYNNEISEKSEIFDDQFSVERPDGSNFTLKIRSTKLEDSAMYFCASSAPGQGRNEQFFGPGTRLTVL.

The rearrangement joins TRBV5-1 to TRBJ2-7; perhaps TRBD1 as D (5 bases). The ends were cut back, 0 bases at V and 4 bases at J, with 11 bases in the middle. Germline values: CDR1 SGHRS, CDR2 YFSETQ. This CDR3 spans 14 amino acids. CDR3 protein: CASSLAGRDYEQYF. CDR3 DNA sequence: TGCGCCAGCAGCTTGGCCGGCAGGGATTACGAGCAGTACTTC.

This clone was detected once. The rearrangement links TRBV19 to TRBJ2-7, with 9 bases aligning to TRBD2. The junction had 5 bases not matched to a gene; V was cut back by 0 bases and J by 5 bases. The CDR3 loop spans 15 amino acids. Germline V gene data show CDR1 as LNHDA and CDR2 as SQIVND (reference sequence). This CDR3 is CASSIDVAGEDEQYF. CDR3 DNA sequence: TGTGCCAGTAGTATAGATGTAGCGGGAGAGGACGAGCAGTACTTC.

The J gene is TRBJ2-3, the V gene TRBV27; 11 bases map to TRBD1. CDR1 is MNHEY and CDR2 is SMNVEV in the germline V gene (reference sequence). The CDR3 spans 18 residues. V dropped 2 bases and J dropped 2; count of bases not matched to a gene: 9. The CDR3 DNA reads TGTGCCAGCAGTTTAGGGACAGGGGGAGGATCTTTCACAGATACGCAGTATTTT. Translation: CASSLGTGGGSFTDTQYF.

In this sample, this clone turned up once. The chain employs TRBV27 and TRBJ2-3; maybe TRBD2 (6 bases). Germline V lookup: CDR1 MNHEY, CDR2 SMNVEV (reference sequence). The CDR3 extends over 16 amino acids. V was cut by 4 bases and J by 0 bases, with 14 bases left in between. CDR3 sequence: CASSSWGSGSTDTQYF. CDR3 nucleotides: TGTGCCAGCAGTTCTTGGGGAAGCGGGAGCACAGATACGCAGTATTTT.

The chain has TRBV28 and TRBJ2-7; 9 nucleotides agree with TRBD1. J gave up 3 bases and V 5 bases, and 8 bases lay outside the gene matches. The CDR3 runs 15 residues. Germline V gives CDR1 MDHEN, CDR2 SYDVKM. The DNA for the CDR3 is TGTGCCAGCAGTCGTCCCGGGACAGGGAACTACGAGCAGTACTTC. It encodes CASSRPGTGNYEQYF.

V usage is TRBV6-5 and J usage is TRBJ2-1; TRBD2 aligns across 8 bases. Trimming took 7 bases from V and 10 from J; bases not matched to a gene: 15. There are 15 residues in the CDR3. CDR1 MNHEY and CDR2 SVGAGI come from the germline V gene. The CDR3 bases are TGTGCCAGCACCCGGCGGGCTAGCGGGTTGCGGGAGCAGTTCTTC. As protein: CASTRRASGLREQFF.

V and J are TRBV9 and TRBJ2-7; a possible D gene is TRBD2 (6 bases). The germline V gene encodes CDR1 SGDLS and CDR2 YYNGEE. Trimming removed 0 bases at V and 4 bases at J, with 14 bases between. There are 15 residues in the CDR3. The DNA for the CDR3 is TGTGCCAGCAGCGTAGGAGGGTCAGGGACTTACGAGCAGTACTTC. Protein: CASSVGGSGTYEQYF.

The chain carries TRBV19 and TRBJ2-7; weak D call: TRBD1 (6 bases). V was shortened by 10 bases and J by 3 bases, with 19 bases between the two germline ends. Per the germline V gene, CDR1 is LNHDA and CDR2 is SQIVND (reference sequence). The CDR3 has 14 amino acids. The CDR3 DNA reads as TGTGCCACCAAGGGGGACCCTGGTGGCTACGAGCAGTACTTC. It specifies CATKGDPGGYEQYF.

The V call is TRBV5-1, the J call TRBJ2-2, with TRBD1 matching 7 bases. Germline V gene lookup returns CDR1 SGHRS and CDR2 YFSETQ. The CDR3 is made up of 15 amino acids. J was trimmed by 0 bases and V by 5 bases; bases with no gene match: 4. Here the CDR3 reads CASRGGLSNTGELFF. In nucleotides, the CDR3 is TGCGCCAGCAGAGGGGGCCTTTCGAACACCGGGGAGCTGTTTTTT. Combining the CDR3 with reference TRBV5-1 and TRBJ2-2 gives the whole variable domain KAGVTQTPRYLIKTRGQQVTLSCSPISGHRSVSWYQQTPGQGLQFLFEYFSETQRNKGNFPGRFSGRQFSNSRSEMNVSTLELGDSALYLCASRGGLSNTGELFFGEGSRLTVL.

The rearrangement joins TRBV19 to TRBJ2-5, with 7 nucleotides matching TRBD1. Germline assignment: CDR1 LNHDA and CDR2 SQIVND (reference sequence). V lost 1 base, J lost 1 base, and 12 bases stayed unmatched. This CDR3 contains 18 residues. CDR3 in amino acids: CASSIVGRRTGPQETQYF. As DNA, the CDR3 is TGTGCCAGTAGTATAGTGGGACGGCGGACAGGCCCCCAAGAGACCCAGTACTTC.

The rearrangement uses TRBV11-1 and TRBJ2-3; the match to TRBD2 covers 7 bases. CDR3 length: 15 amino acids. The V and J ends lost 1 base and 3 bases, in that order; junction bases with no gene match: 4. Looked up from germline, CDR1 is SGHAT and CDR2 is FQDESV (reference sequence). The CDR3 here is CASSLGSSGTDTQYF. For the CDR3, the DNA is TGTGCCAGCAGCTTAGGTTCTAGCGGAACAGATACGCAGTATTTT.

This clone was recorded only once. This rearrangement joins TRBV7-6 to TRBJ2-1; the match to TRBD2 covers 10 bases. The CDR3 consists of 17 residues. V shed 5 bases, J shed 5 bases, and the junction held 12 bases outside the gene matches. CDR1 SGHVS and CDR2 FNYEAQ come from the germline V gene. This CDR3 reads CASSPNPGLAKNNEQFF. The DNA of the CDR3 is TGTGCCAGCAGCCCCAATCCGGGACTAGCGAAGAACAATGAGCAGTTCTTC.

The rearrangement uses TRBV5-1 and TRBJ2-5; TRBD1 agrees at 8 bases. V was pared by 5 bases and J by 2 bases, with 8 bases of the junction left unmatched. Per germline, CDR1 SGHRS and CDR2 YFSETQ. This CDR3 has 15 residues. The CDR3 DNA reads as TGCGCCAGCAGACCGGACAGGGAATGGCAAGAGACCCAGTACTTC. Translation gives CASRPDREWQETQYF.